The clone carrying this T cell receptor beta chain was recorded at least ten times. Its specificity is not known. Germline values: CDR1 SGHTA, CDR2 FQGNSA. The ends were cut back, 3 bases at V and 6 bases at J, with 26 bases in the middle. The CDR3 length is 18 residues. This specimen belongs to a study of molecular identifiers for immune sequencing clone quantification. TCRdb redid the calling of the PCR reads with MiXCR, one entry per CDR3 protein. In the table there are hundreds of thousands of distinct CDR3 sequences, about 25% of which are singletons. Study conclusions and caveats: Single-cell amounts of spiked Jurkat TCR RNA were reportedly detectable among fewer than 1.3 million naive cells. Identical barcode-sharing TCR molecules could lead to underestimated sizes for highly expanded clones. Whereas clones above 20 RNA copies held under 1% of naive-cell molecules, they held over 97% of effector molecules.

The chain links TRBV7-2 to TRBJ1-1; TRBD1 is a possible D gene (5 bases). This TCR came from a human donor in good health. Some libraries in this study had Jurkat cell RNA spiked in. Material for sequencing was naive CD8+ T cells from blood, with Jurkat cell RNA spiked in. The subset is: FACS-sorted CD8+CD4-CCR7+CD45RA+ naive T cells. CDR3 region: CASSFPTGESSVIAEAFF. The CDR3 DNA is TGTGCCAGCAGCTTCCCGACGGGGGAGTCGTCCGTGATTGCTGAAGCTTTCTTT.